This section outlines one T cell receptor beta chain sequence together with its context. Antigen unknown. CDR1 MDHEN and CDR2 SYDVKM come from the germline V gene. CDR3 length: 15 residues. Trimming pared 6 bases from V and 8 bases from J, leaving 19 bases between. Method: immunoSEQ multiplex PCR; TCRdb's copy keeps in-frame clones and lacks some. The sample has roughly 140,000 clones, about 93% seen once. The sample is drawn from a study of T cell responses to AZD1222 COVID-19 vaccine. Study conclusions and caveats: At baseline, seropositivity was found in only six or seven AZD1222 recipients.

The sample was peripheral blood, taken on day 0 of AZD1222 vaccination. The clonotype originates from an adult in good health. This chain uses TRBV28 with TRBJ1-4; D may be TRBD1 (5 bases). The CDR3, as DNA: TGTGCCAGCAGCCCCCGGGGGAGGCTTGGGGAAAAACTGTTTTTT. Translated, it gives CASSPRGRLGEKLFF. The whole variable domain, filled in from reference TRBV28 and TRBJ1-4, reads DVKVTQSSRYLVKRTGEKVFLECVQDMDHENMFWYRQDPGLGLRLIYFSYDVKMKEKGDIPEGYSVSREKKERFSLILESASTNQTSMYLCASSPRGRLGEKLFFGSGTQLSVL.